This T cell receptor (beta chain) was profiled in a study of breast tumors, draining lymph nodes, adjacent tissues. The germline gives CDR1 DFQATT, CDR2 SNEGSKA (reference sequence). V lost 3 bases to trimming and J lost 5 bases, with 17 bases between them. The CDR3 has 14 residues. General study points: Luminal-like breast cancer showed significantly greater tumor-nontumor repertoire similarity than basal-like breast cancer did.

TCRdb used MiXCR to reprocess the multiplex PCR reads, holding one entry per CDR3 protein. This sample yields some 16,000 distinct CDR3 sequences, of which approximately 55% are seen a single time; around 16% belongs to the top ten. For this clonotype: Its specificity is not known.

The receptor was derived from a female donor with breast cancer. Some clones in this sample may be carry-over from other donors' samples. Input material: tumor-adjacent breast tissue. The chain carries TRBV20-1 and TRBJ2-7, with a possible D match to TRBD2 (6 bases). The CDR3 sequence: CSASVAGSSHEQYF. The DNA of the CDR3 is TGCAGTGCTAGCGTCGCGGGATCGTCCCACGAGCAGTACTTC.